This T cell receptor beta chain appears in the sequencing data of a study of CD8 T cells in Susac syndrome. RNA in amounts of roughly 0.5 to 1 ug was reverse transcribed with random hexamers. TCRdb re-analysed the immunoSEQ multiplex PCR reads in MiXCR, keeping a single row per CDR3 protein. The sample includes 130,000 or so distinct CDR3 sequences, roughly 94% seen only once; the top ten take about 0.089%. The length of the CDR3 is 12 residues. The ends lost 4 bases at V and 11 bases at J; junction bases unmatched: 4. CDR1 is LNHDA, CDR2 SQIVND, per germline (reference sequence). Sequencing input: CD4+ T cells from PBMCs. This TCR was recovered from a human donor in good health. The chain is built from TRBV19 and TRBJ2-3, with 9 bases that match TRBD2. The CDR3 nucleotides are TGTGCCAGTAGTACCGGGACTAGCCGGCAGTATTTT. This translates into CASSTGTSRQYF.